Presented here are 5 T cell receptor beta chains from one specimen sequenced in a study of T cells in Graves' hyperthyroidism and ophthalmopathy. Amplification targeted TCR beta CDR3 regions from RNA transcripts. TCR CDR3 regions were first amplified by RT-PCR with HTBI primers. TCRdb independently ran MiXCR on the multiplex PCR reads; one entry per CDR3 protein. The table lists about 270,000 distinct CDR3 sequences, approximately 23% of them singletons. The specimen was blood. Receptor source: a man aged 25 to 40 with Graves' ophthalmopathy.

This clonotype was seen more than once but under ten times. The chain couples TRBV28 to TRBJ2-4, with 8 bases matching TRBD1. The CDR3 has 13 residues. CDR1 is MDHEN, CDR2 SYDVKM, per germline. Unmatched junction bases numbered 7, after V lost 6 bases and J lost 9 bases. CDR3 loop: CASRPGTGAIQYF. The DNA for the CDR3 is TGTGCCAGCAGGCCCGGGACAGGAGCCATTCAGTACTTC.

This clonotype appeared many times. The J gene is TRBJ2-7, the V gene TRBV7-9; D unclear. V gave up 1 base and J gave up 7 bases, with 14 bases separating them. CDR3 size: 14 residues. Per the germline V gene, CDR1 is SEHNR and CDR2 is FQNEAQ (reference sequence). Here the CDR3 DNA reads TGTGCCAGCAGCTTAGAGGCTGAGGCGGTGGAGCAGTACTTC. This translates into CASSLEAEAVEQYF.

This clonotype was counted only a few times. Germline is not matched at one junction end, which may reflect a read error. The chain carries TRBV24-1 and TRBJ2-2; no firm D call. This CDR3 has 13 residues. Germline loops: CDR1 KGHDR, CDR2 SFDVKD. CDR3 loop: CATRDLATGELFF. The CDR3 DNA reads TGTGCCACCCGTGACTTAGCAACCGGGGAGCTGTTTTTT.

The V gene is TRBV28, the J gene TRBJ2-7; 7 bases map to TRBD2. The CDR3 is 15 amino acids. CDR1 is MDHEN and CDR2 is SYDVKM in the germline V gene. V was clipped by 1 base and J by 3 bases; unmatched bases: 6. CDR3 region: CASSLLGGRGYEQYF. Written as DNA, the CDR3 is TGTGCCAGCAGTTTATTGGGAGGGCGCGGCTACGAGCAGTACTTC.

The chain uses TRBV27 and TRBJ2-7; D is undetermined. Germline CDR1 is MNHEY and CDR2 is SMNVEV (reference sequence). CDR3 length: 14 amino acids. Trimming took 4 bases from V and 0 from J, leaving 10 bases between them. The CDR3 DNA reads as TGTGCCAGCAGTTCCCAGGCTTACTCCTACGAGCAGTACTTC. Amino acid sequence: CASSSQAYSYEQYF.